Sequencing of this TCR beta chain was carried out in a study of CD4+ T cells in melanoma. Study conclusions and caveats: Neoantigen-specific CD4+ T cells in melanoma reportedly had diverse differentiation states. A reported correlation linked neoantigen-specific CD4+ T cells to CD8+, macrophage and B cell function.

Method: immunoSEQ multiplex PCR; TCRdb's copy keeps in-frame clones and lacks some. In the table there are more than 15,000 clones, 70% to 80% of which are singletons. Details on this clone: Its antigen is unknown.

This CDR3 spans 13 amino acids. Per the germline V gene, CDR1 is SGHTA and CDR2 is FQGTGA. The germline V and J ends were trimmed by 2 bases and 1 base, with 5 bases remaining between them. The receptor comes from a human donor with melanoma. The V gene is TRBV7-3, the J gene TRBJ1-1; no firm D call. Material for sequencing was cells from a culture (not recorded whether cultured in vitro). DNA for the CDR3: TGTGCCAGCAGCTTATTATGGAACACTGAAGCTTTCTTT. It yields the protein CASSLLWNTEAFF. Filled out from reference TRBV7-3 and TRBJ1-1, the complete variable domain reads GAGVSQTPSNKVTEKGKYVELRCDPISGHTALYWYRQSLGQGPEFLIYFQGTGAADDSGLPNDRFFAVRPEGSVSTLKIQRTERGDSAVYLCASSLLWNTEAFFGQGTRLTVV.